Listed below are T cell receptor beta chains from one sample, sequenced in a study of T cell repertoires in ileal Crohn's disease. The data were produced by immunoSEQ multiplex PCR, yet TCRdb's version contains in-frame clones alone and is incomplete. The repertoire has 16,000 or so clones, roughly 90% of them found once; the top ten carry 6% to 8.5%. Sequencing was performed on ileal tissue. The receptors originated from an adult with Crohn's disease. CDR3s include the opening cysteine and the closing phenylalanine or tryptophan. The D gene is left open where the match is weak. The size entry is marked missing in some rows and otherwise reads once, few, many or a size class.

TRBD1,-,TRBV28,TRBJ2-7,TGTGCCAGCAGTTTAGCCGGGACAGGCCCCTACGAGCAGTACTTC,CASSLAGTGPYEQYF
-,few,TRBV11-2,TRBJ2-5,TGTGCCAGCAGCTTAGAAACTATGGGGACCCAGTACTTC,CASSLETMGTQYF
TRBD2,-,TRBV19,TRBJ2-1,TGTGCCAGTAGGACTAGCGCAATTAGCTCCTACAATGAGCAGTTCTTC,CASRTSAISSYNEQFF
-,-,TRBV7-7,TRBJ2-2,TGTGCCAGCGGGGCGGGGACAGCGAACACCGGGGAGCTGTTTTTT,CASGAGTANTGELFF
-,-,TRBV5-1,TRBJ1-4,TGCGCCAGCAGCGATCAGGCTACGGGGAGGGAAAAACTGTTTTTT,CASSDQATGREKLFF
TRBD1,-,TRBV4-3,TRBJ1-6,TGCGCCAGCAGCCGCCTGACAGGGGGCTATAATTCACCCCTCCACTTT,CASSRLTGGYNSPLHF
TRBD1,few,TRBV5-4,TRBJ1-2,TGTGCCAGCAGCCCGCAGGGACAGGGGGTCATGAGTGGCTACACCTTC,CASSPQGQGVMSGYTF
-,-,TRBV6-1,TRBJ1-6,TGTGCCAGCAGTGAAACGAAGGGCTACTATAATTCACCCCTCCACTTT,CASSETKGYYNSPLHF
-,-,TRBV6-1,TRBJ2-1,TGTGCCAGCACCCTCTATGGAGGAAATGAGCAGTTCTTC,CASTLYGGNEQFF
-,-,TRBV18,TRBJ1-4,TGTGCCAGCTTGGGCGGACGGAATGAAAAACTGTTTTTT,CASLGGRNEKLFF
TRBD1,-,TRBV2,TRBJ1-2,TGTGCCAGCAGTGGCGGACAGGCCTATGGCTACACCTTC,CASSGGQAYGYTF
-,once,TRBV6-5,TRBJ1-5,TGTGCCACCTCTCGAGCATATAGCAATCAGCCCCAGCATTTT,CATSRAYSNQPQHF
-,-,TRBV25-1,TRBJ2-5,TGTGCCAGCAGTGAGGGACCCCAAGAGACCCAGTACTTC,CASSEGPQETQYF
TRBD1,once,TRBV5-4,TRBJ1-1,TGTGCCAGCAGCTCGGGACAGGGACTAAACACTGAAGCTTTCTTT,CASSSGQGLNTEAFF
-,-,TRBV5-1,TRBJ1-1,TGCGCCAGCAGCTTGACACCGAACACTGAAGCTTTCTTT,CASSLTPNTEAFF
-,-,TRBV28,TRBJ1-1,TGTGCCAGCAGTTCCATCACAACAGGGAACACTGAAGCTTTCTTT,CASSSITTGNTEAFF
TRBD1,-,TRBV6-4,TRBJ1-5,TGTGCCAGCAGTGGCCTCCGGGACAGGAGGAGACAGCCCCAGCATTTT,CASSGLRDRRRQPQHF
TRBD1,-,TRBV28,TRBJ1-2,TGTGCCAGCAAACAACCGGGACAGGGGGCTCGTGGGAACTATGGCTACACCTTC,CASKQPGQGARGNYGYTF
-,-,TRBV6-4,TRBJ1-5,TGTGCCAGCAAATATAGCAATCAGCCCCAGCATTTT,CASKYSNQPQHF
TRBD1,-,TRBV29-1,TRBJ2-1,TGCAGCGAAACTTCAGGGGGCCGGGAGCAGTTCTTC,CSETSGGREQFF
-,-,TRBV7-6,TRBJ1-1,TGTGCCAGCAGCCCCGGGACGTCTGAAGCTTTCTTT,CASSPGTSEAFF
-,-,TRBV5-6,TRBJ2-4,TGTGCCAGCAGCTTGGGAGGCCCCGCGACGATACAGTACTTC,CASSLGGPATIQYF
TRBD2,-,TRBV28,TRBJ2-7,TGTGCCAGCACGCGGGGGGTCTACGAGCAGTACTTC,CASTRGVYEQYF
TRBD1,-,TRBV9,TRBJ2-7,TGTGCCAGCAGCGTCGGGACAACAGGGGACTACGAGCAGTACTTC,CASSVGTTGDYEQYF
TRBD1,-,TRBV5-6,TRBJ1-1,TGTGCCAGCAGCCAGACAGGGGGGAGCACTGAAGCTTTCTTT,CASSQTGGSTEAFF
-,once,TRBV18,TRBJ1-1,TGTGCCAGCTCACGTTCCATGAACACTGAAGCTTTCTTT,CASSRSMNTEAFF
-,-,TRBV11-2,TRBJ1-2,TGTGCCAGCAGCTTAGATCGCTGGACTAACTATGGCTACACCTTC,CASSLDRWTNYGYTF
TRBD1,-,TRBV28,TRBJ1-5,TGTGCCAGCAGTGCTGGGACAGGGAGGCAGCCCCAGCATTTT,CASSAGTGRQPQHF
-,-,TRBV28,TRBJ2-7,TGTGCCAGCAGTTTGACGGGGGCCTACGAGCAGTACTTC,CASSLTGAYEQYF
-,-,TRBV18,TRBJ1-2,TGTGCCAGCTCACTCAGGACGGGAGAAGGCTACACCTTC,CASSLRTGEGYTF
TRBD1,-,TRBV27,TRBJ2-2,TGTGCCAGCAGCCGGGGGACAGGGATCACCGGGGAGCTGTTTTTT,CASSRGTGITGELFF
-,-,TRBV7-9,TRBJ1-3,TGTGCCAGCAGCTTAGTGACCTCACCGGGCAACACCATATATTTT,CASSLVTSPGNTIYF
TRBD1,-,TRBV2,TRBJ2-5,TGTGCCAGCGGGGGACAGGGGACAGAGACCCAGTACTTC,CASGGQGTETQYF
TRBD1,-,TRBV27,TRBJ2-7,TGTGCCAGCAGTGTCGGGGACAGCCTCTACGAGCAGTACTTC,CASSVGDSLYEQYF
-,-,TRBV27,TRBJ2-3,TGTGCCAGCAGTTTAGACGGGCCGCACACAGATACGCAGTATTTT,CASSLDGPHTDTQYF
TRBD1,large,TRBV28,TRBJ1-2,TGTGCCAGCAGTTTCGGGACAGTACTTCTCTATGGCTACACCTTC,CASSFGTVLLYGYTF
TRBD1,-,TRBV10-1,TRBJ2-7,TGCGCCAGCAAAACTGACAACGGGACAGAGTACGAGCAGTACTTC,CASKTDNGTEYEQYF
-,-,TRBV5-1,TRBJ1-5,TGCGCCAGCAGCTTGGAGCCGACACGGTTGGGCAATCAGCCCCAGCATTTT,CASSLEPTRLGNQPQHF
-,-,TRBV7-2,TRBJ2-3,TGTGCCAGCAGCTACCTCCGGGCAGGGGGCACAGATACGCAGTATTTT,CASSYLRAGGTDTQYF
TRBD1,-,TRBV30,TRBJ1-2,TGTGCCGGGACAGGGCCGAGTAACTATGGCTACACCTTC,CAGTGPSNYGYTF
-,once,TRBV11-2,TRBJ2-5,TGTGCCAGCAGCCGAGACAGGTTACAAGAGACCCAGTACTTC,CASSRDRLQETQYF
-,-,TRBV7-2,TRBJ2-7,TGTGCCAGCAGCCCCCGCCAGGGCTACGAGCAGTACTTC,CASSPRQGYEQYF
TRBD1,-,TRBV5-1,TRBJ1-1,TGCGCCAGCAGTTACGCGACAGGGGCGCCGGACACTGAAGCTTTCTTT,CASSYATGAPDTEAFF
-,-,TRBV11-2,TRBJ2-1,TGTGCCAGCAGCGCCCGGGAGAGGGGGGGGTACAATGAGCAGTTCTTC,CASSARERGGYNEQFF
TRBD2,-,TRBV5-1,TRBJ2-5,TGCGCCAGCAGCTTGGTAGCGGGGGGAGATGAGACCCAGTACTTC,CASSLVAGGDETQYF
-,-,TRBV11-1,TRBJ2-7,TGTGCCAGCTCCGAACCCCAAAGAGGTCGCTACGAGCAGTACTTC,CASSEPQRGRYEQYF
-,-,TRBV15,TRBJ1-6,TGTGCCACCAGCAGAGATTTACAGGGCGGTAATTCACCCCTCCACTTT,CATSRDLQGGNSPLHF
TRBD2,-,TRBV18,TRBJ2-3,TGTGCCAGCTCTCAGACTAGCGGGGATACAGATACGCAGTATTTT,CASSQTSGDTDTQYF
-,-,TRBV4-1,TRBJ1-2,TGCGCCAGCAGCCTGTTACCAATAGAGGGCTACACCTTC,CASSLLPIEGYTF
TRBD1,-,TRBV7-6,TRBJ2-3,TGTGCCAGCAGCTTATTTGCCACAGGGGCAGATACGCAGTATTTT,CASSLFATGADTQYF
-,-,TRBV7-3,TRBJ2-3,TGTGCCAGCAGCTCGGACCAGAGGGGTACGCAGTATTTT,CASSSDQRGTQYF
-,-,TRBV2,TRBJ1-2,TGTGCCAGCAGGGGATACACTGGCTATGGCTACACCTTC,CASRGYTGYGYTF
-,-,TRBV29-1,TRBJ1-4,TGCAGCGTTTCGAAACCGGAACAGTGGAATTCTAATGAAAAACTGTTTTTT,CSVSKPEQWNSNEKLFF
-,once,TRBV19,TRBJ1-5,TGTGCCAGTAGTACCGCCGGACTGGGGAAAGGTCAGCCCCAGCATTTT,CASSTAGLGKGQPQHF